The 32 T cell receptor beta chains below all came from one sample that was sequenced in a study of shared clonotypes between healthy human individuals. Sequenced by immunoSEQ multiplex PCR; TCRdb stores in-frame clones only, minus some. The sample holds some 580,000 clones; roughly 98% are singletons and the top ten take 0.25% to 0.35%. Positively selected for CCR7, the CD45RO-negative cells used as naive CD8 cells excluded terminally differentiated effector memory CD45RA+ cells. Input material: naive CD8+ T cells sorted from blood. These receptors all come from a man aged 25-45 years in good health.

The V gene is TRBV15, the J gene TRBJ2-7, with D maybe TRBD1 (6 bases). V was cut by 9 bases and J by 2 bases, with 14 bases left in between. Looked up from germline, CDR1 is LNHNV and CDR2 is YYDKDF (reference sequence). The CDR3 sequence is 13 residues long. The CDR3 loop reads CATSRGNTYEQYF. The CDR3 region has the DNA TGTGCCACTTCAAGGGGGAACACCTACGAGCAGTACTTC.

This chain uses TRBV5-5 with TRBJ2-7; TRBD2 matches 12 bases. The CDR3 covers 16 residues. CDR1 SGHKS and CDR2 YYEKEE come from the germline V gene (reference sequence). Trimming removed 1 base from V and 1 base from J; junction bases left unmatched: 3. CDR3 in DNA: TGTGCCAGCAGCTTGTGGACTAGCGGGGATTCCTACGAGCAGTACTTC. This encodes CASSLWTSGDSYEQYF. Variable domain in full (rest from reference TRBV5-5 and TRBJ2-7): DAGVTQSPTHLIKTRGQQVTLRCSPISGHKSVSWYQQVLGQGPQFIFQYYEKEERGRGNFPDRFSARQFPNYSSELNVNALLLGDSALYLCASSLWTSGDSYEQYFGPGTRLTVT.

The genes are TRBV5-6 and TRBJ2-7; D gene unclear. The V end lost 1 base, the J end lost 7 bases, and 12 bases lay between the germline ends. Germline CDR1 SGHDT, CDR2 YYEEEE. This CDR3 region has 13 residues. The CDR3 DNA sequence: TGTGCCAGCAGCTTGACAGTGCTTGGGGAGCAGTACTTC. Translating it yields CASSLTVLGEQYF.

V is TRBV5-1 and J is TRBJ2-1; TRBD2 agrees at 11 bases. The V gene's germline CDR1 is SGHRS and CDR2 YFSETQ. V shed 6 bases and J 8 bases; nucleotides not matched to a gene: 10. The CDR3 consists of 15 residues. The CDR3 sequence is CASNPTSGRMDEQFF. CDR3 DNA sequence: TGCGCCAGCAACCCCACTAGCGGGAGAATGGATGAGCAGTTCTTC.

This chain joins TRBV10-3 and TRBJ2-1; tentative D call: TRBD2 (6 bases). V gave up 2 bases and J gave up 0 bases, with 11 bases separating them. Per the germline V gene, CDR1 is ENHRY and CDR2 is SYGVKD. This CDR3 has 16 amino acids. CDR3 in DNA: TGTGCCATCAGTGAGCGCGGGGCGAGCTCCTACAATGAGCAGTTCTTC. It yields the protein CAISERGASSYNEQFF.

The chain uses TRBV27 and TRBJ1-1, with 8 bases matching TRBD1. From germline, CDR1 is MNHEY and CDR2 SMNVEV (reference sequence). V shed 6 bases and J 1 base; nucleotides not matched to a gene: 10. This CDR3 is built from 16 residues. This CDR3 reads CASSHNPGQENTEAFF. CDR3 nucleotides: TGTGCCAGCAGCCATAACCCGGGACAGGAGAACACTGAAGCTTTCTTT.

This clone was picked up one time. V and J are TRBV29-1 and TRBJ2-6; 7 bases are a match to TRBD2. There are 17 residues in the CDR3. J lost 2 bases, V lost 3 bases, and 10 bases had no gene match. The germline V gene encodes CDR1 SQVTM and CDR2 ANQGSEA. CDR3 DNA: TGCAGCGTTGACTCACTAGAGGGGACTACTGGGGCCAACGTCCTGACTTTC. This encodes CSVDSLEGTTGANVLTF.

This chain joins TRBV5-1 and TRBJ2-3; TRBD2 matches at 7 bases. The CDR3 totals 16 residues. CDR1 and CDR2 (germline): SGHRS, YFSETQ. Losses at the gene ends were 2 bases for V and 0 bases for J; bases not matched to a gene: 6. The DNA for the CDR3 is TGCGCCAGCAGCTTAACGGAGCGGGGAAGCACAGATACGCAGTATTTT. It codes for CASSLTERGSTDTQYF.

The rearrangement links TRBV11-2 to TRBJ2-1; TRBD2 matches 12 bases. The V gene's germline CDR1 is SGHAT and CDR2 FQNNGV. Losses at the gene ends were 5 bases for V and 6 bases for J; bases not matched to a gene: 8. This CDR3 has 16 residues. The CDR3 DNA is TGTGCCAGCAGCCCTGGGACTAGCGGGTCGCTCAATGAGCAGTTCTTC. This codes for CASSPGTSGSLNEQFF.

This clone appeared a single time. V gene TRBV4-2 combines with J gene TRBJ2-6; D perhaps matches TRBD2 (6 bases). CDR1 and CDR2 (germline): LGHNA, YNFKEQ. The CDR3 spans 20 residues. V was pared by 3 bases and J by 0 bases, with 21 bases between. CDR3 sequence: CASSQNTGTALSSGANVLTF. CDR3 nucleotides: TGTGCCAGCAGCCAGAACACCGGGACTGCCTTAAGCTCTGGGGCCAACGTCCTGACTTTC.

J is TRBJ2-1 and V is TRBV6-5, with 10 bases that match TRBD2. V trimming: 3 bases; J trimming: 4 bases; junction bases outside the gene matches: 3. Germline V lookup: CDR1 MNHEY, CDR2 SVGAGI. This CDR3 comprises 15 residues. CDR3 nucleotides: TGTGCCAGCAGTTATACTAGCGGGAATTACAATGAGCAGTTCTTC. Its protein product is CASSYTSGNYNEQFF.

This sequence joins TRBV14 and TRBJ2-1, with TRBD2 matching 11 bases. Germline CDR1 is SGHDN and CDR2 is FVKESK. The CDR3 has 16 residues. With V trimmed by 4 bases and J by 6 bases, 8 bases remained unmatched. CDR3 protein: CASSLIAGGFSNEQFF. In DNA form, the CDR3 reads TGTGCCAGCAGCCTCATAGCGGGAGGGTTTAGCAATGAGCAGTTCTTC.

This chain joins TRBV11-2 and TRBJ1-3, with 8 bases that match TRBD1. The junction had 10 bases not matched to a gene; V was cut back by 5 bases and J by 1 base. The germline gives CDR1 SGHAT, CDR2 FQNNGV. CDR3 length: 17 amino acids. The CDR3 sequence: CASSPTRDRYSGNTIYF. The CDR3 coding sequence is TGTGCCAGCAGCCCCACCCGGGACAGGTATTCTGGAAACACCATATATTTT.

The rearrangement joins TRBV11-3 to TRBJ2-1; D is unresolved. Germline lookup yields CDR1 SGHNT and CDR2 YENEEA. CDR3 length: 15 residues. V was shortened by 2 bases and J by 6 bases, with 14 bases between the two germline ends. The CDR3 protein is CASSLYNVGTNEQFF. The CDR3 DNA reads as TGTGCCAGCAGCTTATATAATGTGGGAACCAATGAGCAGTTCTTC.

The chain combines TRBV29-1 with TRBJ2-1, with TRBD1 identical over 9 bases. With V trimmed by 3 bases and J by 0 bases, 6 bases remained unmatched. The CDR3 runs to 16 residues. Germline-derived CDR1 and CDR2 are SQVTM and ANQGSEA. DNA for the CDR3: TGCAGCGTTGAGGGACAGGGCATGGGCTCCTACAATGAGCAGTTCTTC. Translating it yields CSVEGQGMGSYNEQFF.

The sample holds one count of this clone. Here the CDR3 DNA reads TGCGCCAGCAGTCTAATAATCAGTACCCATGAGCAGTTCTTC. This codes for CASSLIISTHEQFF. The chain is built from TRBV4-3 and TRBJ2-1; D gene uncertain. Germline V gives CDR1 LGHNA, CDR2 YSLEER. This CDR3 is built from 14 residues. V was trimmed by 6 bases and J by 8 bases, leaving 17 bases between them.

The V and J genes are TRBV7-9 and TRBJ1-2, with 7 bases matching TRBD1. The CDR3 extends over 15 amino acids. V lost 5 bases and J lost 2; bases outside the gene matches: 8. Germline V gives CDR1 SEHNR, CDR2 FQNEAQ (reference sequence). CDR3 region: CASSPSGGGNYGYTF. The CDR3 DNA is TGTGCCAGCAGCCCCTCTGGAGGGGGCAACTATGGCTACACCTTC.

Notes on this clone: Mismatch with germline at one junction end may stem from a read error. The gene calls are TRBV7-7 and TRBJ2-3, with D possibly TRBD1 on 7 matching bases. The V gene's germline CDR1 is SSHAT and CDR2 FNYEAQ (reference sequence). CDR3 length: 17 amino acids. The CDR3 loop is CASSSEGRGASTDTQYF. The CDR3 nucleotides are TGTGCTAGCAGCTCCGAAGGCAGGGGGGCTAGCACAGATACGCAGTATTTT.

This clone showed up just once. V is TRBV7-9 and J is TRBJ2-1, with 9 nucleotides matching TRBD1. The CDR3 runs 16 residues. Germline values: CDR1 SEHNR, CDR2 FQNEAQ (reference sequence). With 5 bases clipped from V and 1 base from J, the junction kept 6 bases outside the gene matches. DNA for the CDR3: TGTGCCAGCAGCACCAGACAGGGGGAGTCCTACAATGAGCAGTTCTTC. Protein: CASSTRQGESYNEQFF. The full variable domain, completed using reference TRBV7-9 and TRBJ2-1, is DTGVSQNPRHKITKRGQNVTFRCDPISEHNRLYWYRQTLGQGPEFLTYFQNEAQLEKSRLLSDRFSAERPKGSFSTLEIQRTEQGDSAMYLCASSTRQGESYNEQFFGPGTRLTVL.

The rearrangement uses TRBV30 and TRBJ1-2, with D possibly being TRBD1 (5 bases). The CDR3 loop spans 13 amino acids. V gave up 5 bases and J gave up 1 base, with 11 bases separating them. Germline V CDR1 and CDR2: GTSNPN, SVGIG (reference sequence). CDR3 in DNA: TGTGCCTGGGACCGACAGAATAACTATGGCTACACCTTC. Translated: CAWDRQNNYGYTF.

This sequence joins TRBV25-1 and TRBJ2-3, with 13 bases matching TRBD2. J gave up 5 bases and V 1 base, and 0 bases lay outside the gene matches. The CDR3 sequence is 15 residues long. The germline V gene has CDR1 MGHDK and CDR2 SYGVNS. The CDR3 bases are TGTGCCAGCAGTGAATGGACTAGCGGGGGAGATACGCAGTATTTT. Its protein product is CASSEWTSGGDTQYF.

V gene TRBV5-6 combines with J gene TRBJ2-7; 15 bases agree with TRBD2. The V gene end was trimmed by 4 bases and the J gene end by 2 bases; junction bases not matched to a gene: 13. The CDR3 is 19 residues long. The germline CDR1 and CDR2 sequences are SGHDT and YYEEEE. The CDR3 is CASSTPGLAGGPGPYEQYF. The DNA for the CDR3 is TGTGCCAGCAGCACCCCCGGACTAGCGGGAGGGCCGGGACCCTACGAGCAGTACTTC.

The chain links TRBV7-8 to TRBJ1-1; 9 bases are a match to TRBD1. Germline-derived CDR1 and CDR2 are SGHVS and FQNEAQ. CDR3 size: 18 residues. The J segment lost 2 bases and the V segment lost 4 bases, leaving 14 bases of the junction unmatched. The CDR3 loop reads CASSSSRTGAGLNTEAFF. CDR3 nucleotides: TGTGCCAGCAGCTCAAGCCGGACAGGGGCCGGACTAAACACTGAAGCTTTCTTT. The entire variable domain, with the rest obtained from reference TRBV7-8 and TRBJ1-1, is as follows: GAGVSQSPRYKVAKRGQDVALRCDPISGHVSLFWYQQALGQGPEFLTYFQNEAQLDKSGLPSDRFFAERPEGSVSTLKIQRTQQEDSAVYLCASSSSRTGAGLNTEAFFGQGTRLTVV.

This chain joins TRBV5-4 and TRBJ1-2, with 7 bases identical to TRBD1. V trimming: 6 bases; J trimming: 2 bases; junction bases outside the gene matches: 10. Germline assignment: CDR1 SGHNT and CDR2 YYREEE (reference sequence). This CDR3 has 15 amino acids. The CDR3 DNA reads TGTGCCAGCACGACGCAAGTACAGGGGAACTATGGCTACACCTTC. It yields the protein CASTTQVQGNYGYTF.

This clone occurred once. The chain links TRBV2 to TRBJ2-7; D may match TRBD1 or TRBD2 (5 bases each). Germline assignment: CDR1 SNHLY and CDR2 FYNNEI. Trimming removed 2 bases from V and 3 bases from J, with 11 bases in between. The CDR3 is 14 residues long. CDR3 sequence (DNA): TGTGCCAGCAGTGAATTGGGGACCGACTACGAGCAGTACTTC. This sequence encodes CASSELGTDYEQYF.

The V call is TRBV7-6, the J call TRBJ2-7, with unresolved D. The V gene's germline CDR1 is SGHVS and CDR2 FNYEAQ. The CDR3 is 13 residues long. The V end was cut by 1 base, the J end by 1 base, with 5 bases between. CDR3: CASSLEESYEQYF. CDR3 DNA: TGTGCCAGCAGCTTAGAGGAGTCCTACGAGCAGTACTTC.

The chain joins TRBV27 to TRBJ2-1; D remains unclear. The V gene lost 10 bases and the J gene lost 7 bases, with 11 bases spanning the gap. CDR1 is MNHEY, CDR2 SMNVEV, per germline (reference sequence). This CDR3 contains 11 residues. This chain's CDR3 is CAIFLGNEQFF. Here the CDR3 DNA reads TGTGCCATCTTCCTAGGGAATGAGCAGTTCTTC.

V and J are TRBV29-1 and TRBJ2-7; D perhaps matches TRBD1 (6 bases). CDR1 SQVTM and CDR2 ANQGSEA come from the germline V gene. The CDR3 covers 14 residues. V dropped 2 bases and J dropped 2 bases, with 13 bases sitting between them. CDR3 nucleotides: TGCAGCGTTGAATATTTCCGGGACACCTACGAGCAGTACTTC. It codes for CSVEYFRDTYEQYF.

This chain joins TRBV6-5 and TRBJ2-1; a possible D gene is TRBD2 (5 bases). This CDR3 region has 13 residues. Deletions cut 6 bases from V and 8 bases from J, with 14 bases between. CDR1 and CDR2 (germline): MNHEY, SVGAGI. This CDR3 is CASSLGEVDEQFF. The CDR3 DNA follows: TGTGCCAGCAGCCTCGGGGAAGTCGATGAGCAGTTCTTC.

V gene TRBV4-1 combines with J gene TRBJ2-4; D unresolved. The V and J ends lost 4 bases and 4 bases respectively, with 8 bases between them. The CDR3 has 13 residues. Germline CDR1 is MGHRA and CDR2 is YSYEKL. CDR3 nucleotide sequence: TGCGCCAGCAGCCTTCAGCTGAAAAACATTCAGTACTTC. This sequence encodes CASSLQLKNIQYF.

V and J are TRBV6-1 and TRBJ2-7, with unresolved D. The CDR3 sequence is 18 residues long. V dropped 0 bases and J dropped 2 bases, with 20 bases sitting between them. Germline-derived CDR1 and CDR2 are MNHNS and SASEGT. The CDR3, as DNA: TGTGCCAGCAGTGAAGCAGTGGTGGAGACAAGCATCACCTACGAGCAGTACTTC. This gives the protein CASSEAVVETSITYEQYF.

V usage is TRBV27 and J usage is TRBJ2-3; 11 bases align to TRBD1. V lost 4 bases to trimming and J lost 4 bases; unmatched junction nucleotides: 7. The CDR3 consists of 16 residues. The germline V gene has CDR1 MNHEY and CDR2 SMNVEV (reference sequence). CDR3 coding DNA: TGTGCCAGCAGTTCAATAGGGACAGGGGGAGCAGATACGCAGTATTTT. Protein: CASSSIGTGGADTQYF.